The sequence of this T cell receptor (beta chain) was determined in a study of blood T cell repertoires in COVID-19. Using immunoSEQ multiplex PCR, the repertoire was profiled, and TCRdb retains in-frame clones only, with some absent. The data hold over 85,000 clones, with roughly 80% observed a single time. Sequenced input: peripheral blood. The sequence was obtained from a man between 50 and 59 years old with acute or convalescent COVID-19.

CDR3 DNA sequence: TGTGCCAGCAGCTCGGGAACCACAGGGACGGACGATGGCTACACCTTC. Residues: CASSSGTTGTDDGYTF. This chain uses TRBV11-1 with TRBJ1-2, with D possibly TRBD1 on 6 matching bases. Trimming pared 4 bases from V and 6 bases from J, leaving 21 bases between. From germline, CDR1 is SGHAT and CDR2 FQDESV (reference sequence). The CDR3 extends over 16 amino acids.